This T cell receptor beta chain was found in a study of shared clonotypes between healthy human individuals. The overall study: Two female and three male donors aged 18 to 49 were enrolled. Each donor's CD8 memory used one plate, CD8 naive two, each CD4 subset three.

This clone was found a few times. The antigen is undetermined. The CDR3 is 15 residues long. The ends lost 6 bases at V and 6 bases at J; junction bases unmatched: 11. Germline V gene lookup returns CDR1 MDHEN and CDR2 SYDVKM. Assay used: immunoSEQ multiplex PCR; TCRdb lists only in-frame clones, some missing. This table has 190,000 or so clones, about 66% appearing once. Study observations and caveats: Sampling covered blood only; tissue repertoires likely differ.

Material: memory CD4+ T cells sorted from blood. Subset noted: CD45RA-negative fraction. J is TRBJ2-1 and V is TRBV28, with 7 bases aligning to TRBD2. The sequence came from a man aged 30-40 years in good health. The CDR3 coding sequence is TGTGCCAGCAGATTGAGAAGCGGGGCTTTCAATGAGCAGTTCTTC. Its protein product is CASRLRSGAFNEQFF.